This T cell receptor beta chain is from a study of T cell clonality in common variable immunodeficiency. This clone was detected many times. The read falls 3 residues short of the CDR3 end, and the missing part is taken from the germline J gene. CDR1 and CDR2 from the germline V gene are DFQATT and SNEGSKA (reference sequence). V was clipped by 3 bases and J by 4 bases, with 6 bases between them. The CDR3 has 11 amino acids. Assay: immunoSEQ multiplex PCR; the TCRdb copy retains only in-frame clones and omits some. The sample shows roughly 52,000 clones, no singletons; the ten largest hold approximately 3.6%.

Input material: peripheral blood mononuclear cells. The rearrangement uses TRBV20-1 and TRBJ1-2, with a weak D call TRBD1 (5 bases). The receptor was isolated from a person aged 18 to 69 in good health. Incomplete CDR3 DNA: TGCAGTGCTAGGCAGGGCTATGGC. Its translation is CSARQGYG. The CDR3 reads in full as CSARQGYGYTF.